What follows describes a single T cell receptor beta chain. Its antigen is still unknown. A read error may account for a junction end that differs from germline. The sample comes from a study of cytomegalovirus exposure and HLA in healthy donors. Study overall: According to later analysis, the same platform produced the 120 validation and 666 first-cohort repertoires. Overall study findings and caveats: Cytomegalovirus association was listed for 150 or so TCR beta chains.

This table comes from immunoSEQ multiplex PCR, and its TCRdb copy is limited to in-frame clones, with some not included. Of 67,000 or so clones in the sample, just under 95% were seen once. The sequence was collected from a man between 18 and 29 years old in good health and CMV-seropositive. Sequences were obtained from PBMCs.

The CDR3 nucleotides read TGTGCCAGCAGCGTAGTAGCCAAGAACGCTGAAGCTTTCTTT. Translated: CASSVVAKNAEAFF. The J gene is TRBJ1-1, the V gene TRBV9; D is uncertain. The CDR3 loop spans 14 amino acids. Germline CDR1 is SGDLS and CDR2 is YYNGEE.